The 31 T cell receptor beta chains listed next were all sequenced from one sample in a study of T cell repertoires in cytomegalovirus infection. TCRdb re-analysed the reads in MiXCR, keeping a single row per CDR3 protein. The profile shows nearly 700,000 distinct CDR3 sequences, 33% of them singletons. These receptors lack a known antigen. The sample here was cultured PBMCs, taken from culture after CMV antigen stimulation. The origin of the receptors is a human donor in good health (CMV status not recorded). Some clones in this sample may be carry-over from other donors' samples.

This clonotype was recorded once. This chain connects TRBV20-1 to TRBJ1-1; weak D call: TRBD1 (6 bases). Trimming cost V 0 bases and J 1 base, with 15 bases left between them. The CDR3 covers 16 residues. Germline lookup yields CDR1 DFQATT and CDR2 SNEGSKA (reference sequence). The CDR3 sequence is CSARDPQDRRNTEAFF. CDR3 in DNA: TGCAGTGCTAGAGACCCTCAGGACAGACGGAACACTGAAGCTTTCTTT.

J is TRBJ2-7 and V is TRBV4-3; D might be TRBD1 or TRBD2, each matching 5 bases. Trimming shortened V by 4 bases and J by 3 bases, and 10 bases separated the two germline ends. Looked up from germline, CDR1 is LGHNA and CDR2 is YSLEER. The CDR3 extends over 13 amino acids. In DNA, the CDR3 is TGCGCCAGCAGCCCAGGGAGCGACTACGAGCAGTACTTC. Protein product: CASSPGSDYEQYF.

This clonotype was counted at least ten times. This chain's CDR3 is CASSFSGDSTDTQYF. CDR3 sequence (DNA): TGTGCCAGCAGCTTTAGCGGGGATAGCACAGATACGCAGTATTTT. J is TRBJ2-3 and V is TRBV7-6; 8 bases match TRBD2. The CDR3 totals 15 residues. V was pared by 3 bases and J by 0 bases, with 2 bases of the junction left unmatched. Germline-derived CDR1 and CDR2 are SGHVS and FNYEAQ.

The chain employs TRBV7-8 and TRBJ2-3; TRBD2 matches at 12 bases. CDR3 length: 16 residues. Trimming removed 6 bases from V and 4 bases from J; junction bases left unmatched: 8. The germline CDR1 and CDR2 sequences are SGHVS and FQNEAQ. CDR3 nucleotides: TGTGCCAGCAGTGTTAGGACTAGCGGGATCGCAGATACGCAGTATTTT. Translated: CASSVRTSGIADTQYF.

This clonotype has just a few counts. This chain joins TRBV20-1 and TRBJ1-4, with D possibly being TRBD1 (5 bases). Trimming took off 5 bases at V and 3 bases at J, with 19 bases between the two ends. The germline V gene has CDR1 DFQATT and CDR2 SNEGSKA (reference sequence). CDR3 size: 16 residues. CDR3 protein: CSAPSDLGDPNEKLFF. The CDR3 nucleotides read TGCAGTGCTCCCAGCGACCTAGGGGACCCTAATGAAAAACTGTTTTTT.

The chain recombines TRBV19 with TRBJ1-5; 10 bases match TRBD1. V gave up 3 bases and J gave up 4 bases; unmatched junction bases: 3. Germline CDR1 LNHDA, CDR2 SQIVND (reference sequence). The CDR3 consists of 15 residues. The CDR3 region is CASSILGQGNQPQHF. The CDR3 region has the DNA TGTGCCAGTAGTATCCTGGGACAGGGGAATCAGCCCCAGCATTTT.

The gene calls are TRBV7-9 and TRBJ2-6; 7 nucleotides match TRBD2. The length of the CDR3 is 17 residues. Germline V gene lookup returns CDR1 SEHNR and CDR2 FQNEAQ (reference sequence). With 4 bases clipped from V and 2 bases from J, the junction kept 8 bases outside the gene matches. The CDR3 loop reads CASSSIPGGAGANVLTF. CDR3 nucleotides: TGTGCCAGCAGCTCTATCCCGGGGGGTGCTGGGGCCAACGTCCTGACTTTC.

This clonotype has a handful of counts. The rearrangement links TRBV7-8 to TRBJ2-5; the D gene is possibly TRBD2 (5 bases). Germline CDR1 SGHVS, CDR2 FQNEAQ. The CDR3 consists of 17 residues. Trimming cost V 5 bases and J 3 bases, with 22 bases left between them. CDR3 sequence reads: CASSRFPVQMREETQYF. For the CDR3, the DNA is TGTGCCAGCAGCCGATTCCCGGTCCAAATGAGGGAAGAGACCCAGTACTTC.

The chain recombines TRBV7-2 with TRBJ1-1; D is uncertain. Germline V CDR1 and CDR2: SGHTA, FQGNSA. V lost 1 base and J 9 bases, leaving 12 bases between the germline ends. The CDR3 is 13 amino acids. The CDR3 sequence is CASSLDPGLQAFF. The CDR3 DNA reads TGTGCCAGCAGCTTAGACCCGGGGTTACAAGCTTTCTTT.

V and J are TRBV12-3 or TRBV12-4 and TRBJ2-5, with D possibly being TRBD2 (5 bases). V lost 3 bases and J 3 bases, leaving 11 bases between the germline ends. The CDR3 covers 14 residues. As DNA, the CDR3 is TGTGCCAGCAGTTTCGGGATTGGAAAAGAGACCCAGTACTTC. Translated: CASSFGIGKETQYF.

The V call is TRBV4-2, the J call TRBJ1-2; no clear D gene. Germline CDR1 LGHNA, CDR2 YNFKEQ. The CDR3 has 16 residues. V lost 0 bases and J lost 2, with 13 bases in between. CDR3 region: CASSQDRGGWNYGYTF. CDR3 nucleotide sequence: TGTGCCAGCAGCCAAGATCGAGGAGGTTGGAACTATGGCTACACCTTC.

The chain combines TRBV6-1 with TRBJ2-1; 10 bases fit TRBD2. The trim removed 1 base at V and 8 bases at J, leaving 11 bases unmatched. The germline CDR1 and CDR2 sequences are MNHNS and SASEGT. The CDR3 has 17 residues. CDR3 sequence: CASSEGGGASGGHEQFF. Here the CDR3 DNA reads TGTGCCAGCAGTGAAGGTGGTGGGGCTAGCGGGGGTCATGAGCAGTTCTTC.

This clonotype has ten or more counts. The chain is built from TRBV7-2 and TRBJ2-3; 7 bases are a match to TRBD2. The CDR3 runs to 16 residues. Germline-derived CDR1 and CDR2 are SGHTA and FQGNSA. The J segment lost 3 bases and the V segment lost 2 bases, leaving 8 bases of the junction unmatched. The CDR3 region has the DNA TGTGCCAGCAGCTTAACAGGCGGGGGAGGAACAGATACGCAGTATTTT. Translating it yields CASSLTGGGGTDTQYF.

The chain recombines TRBV7-8 with TRBJ2-2, with D perhaps TRBD2 (6 bases). The CDR3 consists of 15 residues. Germline CDR1 reads SGHVS; CDR2 reads FQNEAQ. V was clipped by 4 bases and J by 1 base, with 10 bases between them. The CDR3 coding sequence is TGTGCCAGCAGCTGGGGCGGGGTGAACACCGGGGAGCTGTTTTTT. It yields the protein CASSWGGVNTGELFF.

The CDR3 bases are TGTGCCAGCACCCCATGGGGCAGCGGGGGGGCCCAAGAGACCCAGTACTTC. It translates to CASTPWGSGGAQETQYF. The rearrangement uses TRBV11-2 and TRBJ2-5; 10 positions agree with TRBD2. The CDR3 sequence is 17 residues long. Germline loops: CDR1 SGHAT, CDR2 FQNNGV. J was trimmed by 1 base and V by 7 bases; bases with no gene match: 12.

This clonotype was seen a handful of times. The gene calls are TRBV2 and TRBJ2-5; D is ambiguous. The CDR3 loop spans 11 amino acids. Deletions cut 7 bases from V and 3 bases from J, with 6 bases between. Germline loops: CDR1 SNHLY, CDR2 FYNNEI. CDR3 region: CASIREETQYF. For the CDR3, the DNA is TGTGCCAGCATTCGTGAAGAGACCCAGTACTTC.

This chain links TRBV20-1 with TRBJ2-5; D gene ambiguous. Trimming removed 0 bases at V and 4 bases at J, with 9 bases between. The CDR3 is 13 residues long. Germline CDR1 DFQATT, CDR2 SNEGSKA (reference sequence). CDR3 protein: CSARDSSPETQYF. CDR3 DNA sequence: TGCAGTGCTAGAGATTCCAGTCCAGAGACCCAGTACTTC.

Many counts were recorded for this clonotype. The genes are TRBV7-2 and TRBJ2-5; D might be TRBD1 or TRBD2, each matching 6 bases. V dropped 4 bases and J dropped 3 bases, with 9 bases sitting between them. Germline assignment: CDR1 SGHTA and CDR2 FQGNSA. The CDR3 contains 13 residues. In DNA, the CDR3 is TGTGCCAGCAGCTGGGGGGCTGAAGAGACCCAGTACTTC. Translation gives CASSWGAEETQYF. The variable domain in full, completed from reference TRBV7-2 and TRBJ2-5, reads GAGVSQSPSNKVTEKGKDVELRCDPISGHTALYWYRQSLGQGLEFLIYFQGNSAPDKSGLPSDRFSAERTGGSVSTLTIQRTQQEDSAVYLCASSWGAEETQYFGPGTRLLVL.

The sample holds many counts of this clonotype. The rearrangement uses TRBV11-2 and TRBJ2-7, with D perhaps given as TRBD1 or TRBD2 (5 bases each). Trimming took off 1 base at V and 1 base at J, with 14 bases between the two ends. The CDR3 totals 16 residues. Germline V lookup: CDR1 SGHAT, CDR2 FQNNGV. The CDR3 nucleotides are TGTGCCAGCAGCTTAGGGACAATTACGGGGTCCTACGAGCAGTACTTC. This translates into CASSLGTITGSYEQYF.

This clonotype was counted a few times. J is TRBJ1-2 and V is TRBV12-3 or TRBV12-4; 8 bases align to TRBD1. There are 15 residues in the CDR3. The trim removed 5 bases at V and 3 bases at J, leaving 8 bases unmatched. CDR3 region: CASSALHRGDYGYTF. The CDR3 DNA sequence: TGTGCCAGCAGTGCCCTACACAGGGGGGACTATGGCTACACCTTC.

The chain has TRBV5-1 and TRBJ2-2; 8 bases are a match to TRBD1. The CDR3 covers 16 residues. Trimming at V came to 2 bases and at J to 6 bases, leaving 9 bases not matched to a gene. Germline V CDR1 and CDR2: SGHRS, YFSETQ. For the CDR3, the DNA is TGCGCCAGCAGCTTCCTCCTGGGACAGGCGGCCGGGGAGCTGTTTTTT. Translated, it gives CASSFLLGQAAGELFF.

In its sample, this clonotype was seen a few times. This chain uses TRBV5-6 with TRBJ1-3; perhaps TRBD1 as D (6 bases). CDR1 and CDR2 (germline): SGHDT, YYEEEE. The CDR3 is 15 residues long. V lost 1 base to trimming and J lost 5 bases, with 13 bases between them. CDR3 nucleotide sequence: TGTGCCAGCAGCTTGCGGTTTACAGGGCGAAACACCATATATTTT. Its protein is CASSLRFTGRNTIYF.

This clonotype came up once. The chain uses TRBV19 and TRBJ2-3; D gene uncertain. Trimming removed 7 bases at V and 6 bases at J, with 14 bases between. The CDR3 runs 13 residues. Germline CDR1 LNHDA, CDR2 SQIVND (reference sequence). The DNA for the CDR3 is TGTGCCAGTAAGGACCTTGATGGGGATACGCAGTATTTT. Its protein is CASKDLDGDTQYF.

This chain links TRBV11-2 with TRBJ1-2; maybe TRBD1 (6 bases). With 6 bases removed from V and 4 bases from J, the gap between germline ends came to 12 bases. Germline V gene data show CDR1 as SGHAT and CDR2 as FQNNGV. The CDR3 consists of 13 residues. In DNA, the CDR3 is TGTGCCAGCAGTCCATCAGGGGTCTATGGCTACACCTTC. The encoded protein is CASSPSGVYGYTF.

This clonotype showed up just once. The chain has TRBV18 and TRBJ1-1; no reliable D call. There are 14 residues in the CDR3. Germline V lookup: CDR1 KGHSH, CDR2 LQKENI. Trimming pared 2 bases from V and 1 base from J, leaving 8 bases between. CDR3 bases: TGTGCCAGCTCACCATTGAACACGAACACTGAAGCTTTCTTT. The encoded protein is CASSPLNTNTEAFF.

There are a few counts of this clonotype. CDR3 DNA sequence: TGTGCCAGCAGTGGGGGTGGGGCAGGCTCGTCGGTTGGGCAGTTCTTC. Protein: CASSGGGAGSSVGQFF. The rearrangement uses TRBV28 and TRBJ2-1; tentatively, D is TRBD1 or TRBD2 (5 bases each). V lost 5 bases and J lost 12, with 26 bases in between. Germline V lookup: CDR1 MDHEN, CDR2 SYDVKM. The CDR3 length is 16 residues.

Many counts were recorded for this clonotype. The gene calls are TRBV7-2 and TRBJ1-6; TRBD1 is a possible D gene (5 bases). V was pared by 1 base and J by 8 bases, with 12 bases between. This CDR3 spans 15 amino acids. Germline V CDR1 and CDR2: SGHTA, FQGNSA. The CDR3: CASSLVLGPHSPLHF. The CDR3 bases are TGTGCCAGCAGCTTAGTTCTGGGGCCTCATTCACCCCTCCACTTT.

The sample holds a few counts of this clonotype. This rearrangement joins TRBV7-2 to TRBJ2-1, with 12 bases matching TRBD2. CDR3 length: 16 residues. Losses at the gene ends were 5 bases for V and 7 bases for J; bases not matched to a gene: 9. From germline, CDR1 is SGHTA and CDR2 FQGNSA. The CDR3 loop reads CASSPRLAGVSNEQFF. For the CDR3, the DNA is TGTGCCAGCAGCCCCCGACTAGCGGGAGTGTCTAATGAGCAGTTCTTC.

The sample holds a few counts of this clonotype. This sequence joins TRBV12-3 or TRBV12-4 and TRBJ1-3; 7 bases map to TRBD1. Germline trimming cut 4 bases from V and 0 bases from J; bases unmatched to any gene: 6. This CDR3 is 16 amino acids long. The CDR3: CASSWRQGFSGNTIYF. The CDR3 nucleotides are TGTGCCAGCAGTTGGAGACAGGGCTTCTCTGGAAACACCATATATTTT.

The sample holds a few counts of this clonotype. The rearrangement joins TRBV19 to TRBJ1-1, with no clear D. Trimming removed 3 bases from V and 4 bases from J, with 21 bases in between. The germline gives CDR1 LNHDA, CDR2 SQIVND (reference sequence). This CDR3 has 17 amino acids. DNA for the CDR3: TGTGCCAGTAGTATGCGGGGTATCGATCCGGAGGTCACTGAAGCTTTCTTT. This codes for CASSMRGIDPEVTEAFF.

The chain couples TRBV28 to TRBJ2-3; 8 bases align to TRBD2. Germline values: CDR1 MDHEN, CDR2 SYDVKM. With V trimmed by 7 bases and J by 2 bases, 8 bases remained unmatched. The CDR3 length is 15 residues. This CDR3 reads CASTSPAGDTDTQYF. CDR3 DNA: TGTGCCAGCACAAGTCCAGCGGGGGACACAGATACGCAGTATTTT.